This TCR beta chain was obtained from a study of tumor and adjacent non-tumor tissue in lung cancer (dated by TCRdb to 2016 to 2019). Broadly, across the study: By cancer type, the cohort comprised some twelve adenocarcinoma patients, 2 squamous cell carcinoma patients and 1 small cell lung cancer patient. Ages among the approximately 15 patients ranged from roughly 30 to 76 years, there were approximately ten men and 5 women, and disease was at TNM stage I to III. Using bulk TCRbeta repertoires from approximately 15 lung cancer patients, the study set lung tumor tissue side by side with matched distant non-tumor lung tissue. For each patient, one tumor sample and one normal lung sample were taken, giving thirty paired specimens that underwent TCRbeta CDR3 sequencing. In total, sequencing yielded under 150 million productive TCRbeta reads, which works out to an average of about 3.9 million reads per sample.

The library was obtained by multiplex PCR. The reads were generated on an Illumina HiSeq 2500. TCRbeta libraries were constructed through three rounds of nested PCR with primers (Table S4) according to protocols adapted from ARM-PCR. Before sequencing, PCR products in the 200-500 bp range were cut out of the gel and cleaned up using the QIAquick gel extraction kit. From the authors' description of their analysis: Trimmomatic was used to clean the reads, FLASH merged the cleaned reads into complete CDR3 sequences, and MiTCR assigned the sequences to V(D)J germline segments. Clonal diversity was computed as the inverse Simpson's index with VDJtools. Productive reads were defined as in-frame sequences without a premature stop codon. TCRdb's own reprocessing of the public reads used fastp at Q25 and MiXCR and kept productive beta chains. CDR3 protein duplicates are merged, each entry listing the most common genes and DNA. It is TCRdb's table, rather than the study itself, that gives the V and J calls and clone size. The sample data list 50,000 to 60,000 distinct CDR3 sequences, and 74% of these were observed just once. Together, the top ten hold roughly 25% of the sample.

Study-wide conclusions, independent of this receptor: The methods do not name the sequencing platform or mention unique molecular identifiers. The top 100 clones accounted for a significantly larger cumulative portion of the repertoire in normal lung than in tumor tissue. Tumor tissue showed significantly higher TCR diversity (inverse Simpson) than normal lung tissue, at roughly 430 vs 170 (P = 0.0075, Mann-Whitney U test). Only approximately 14 patients were included in the cohort, and the need for larger samples and more detailed clinical data was noted by the authors. Younger patients had significantly higher TCR diversity, and higher tumor TCR diversity was associated with shorter overall and disease-free survival. Peripheral blood was not sequenced, so blood TCRbeta repertoires were not examined in the lung cancer patients of the study.

The CDR3 starts with the cysteine, ends with the phenylalanine, and has 13 residues. Here the CDR3 DNA is all that survives: 39 bases in frame from base 1. Bulk unsorted tissue served as the source for RNA extraction, and RNA quality was assessed using a NanoDrop ND-1000 and an Agilent 2100. Normal lung samples were distant non-tumor tissue taken more than 3 cm from the tumor edge. Donors were newly diagnosed lung cancer patients admitted for thoracic surgery in China between August and November 2014, without prior chemotherapy. Anyone who had undergone radiotherapy or chemotherapy before, or who had another cancer at the same time, was left out of the study. Surgical tissue pieces of roughly 1-2.1 cm3 were preserved in RNAlater solution and stored at -80 °C until use. As to this clonotype: Its cognate antigen has yet to be identified. An end of the junction does not agree with germline; a read error may underlie this.

The sequencing sample was made of distant non-tumor lung tissue. This sequence originates from a woman aged 55-75 years with non-small cell lung cancer. The chain is made from TRBV12-3 or TRBV12-4 and TRBJ2-1; no D segment can be confidently identified. The DNA sequence is as follows: TGTGCCAGCAATGGGTCGGCCGACAATGAGCAATTCTTC. It specifies CASNGSADNEQFF.